A selection of T cell receptor beta chains follows, all from one sample in a study of neoadjuvant nivolumab and ipilimumab in lung cancer. Clones were sequenced by immunoSEQ multiplex PCR, and TCRdb holds only the in-frame ones, with some missing. The sample has roughly 49,000 clones, 85% to 90% seen once. Specimen: blood, collected before neoadjuvant nivolumab, alone or with ipilimumab. The receptor source for this set is an adult with non-small cell lung cancer. Some clones in this sample may be carry-over from other donors' samples. Each CDR3 is given with its conserved first and last residue. Each record gives: J gene, V gene, CDR3 protein.

TRBJ2-6 | TRBV7-9 | CASSSSNSGANVLTF
TRBJ1-1 | TRBV18 | CASSPTQGNTEAFF
TRBJ2-3 | TRBV9 | CASSVAAGSTDTQYF
TRBJ1-4 | TRBV18 | CASSPTTGTGEKLFF
TRBJ1-2 | TRBV7-9 | CASSLERRLNGYTF
TRBJ2-7 | TRBV10-1 | CASSGQGYEQYF
TRBJ2-7 | TRBV27 | CASSDNYEQYF
TRBJ2-7 | TRBV30 | CAWSVSGGSHYEQYF
TRBJ2-1 | TRBV18 | CASSRQREGSEQFF
TRBJ1-2 | TRBV5-1 | CASSLGGHGYTF
TRBJ2-7 | TRBV5-6 | CASSLLGGSDEQYF
TRBJ2-5 | TRBV14 | CASSLHIRGRAAETQYF
TRBJ1-4 | TRBV5-6 | CASSWGRRHEKLFF
TRBJ2-2 | TRBV5-4 | CASSLQGRDTGELFF
TRBJ1-1 | TRBV6-5 | CASMRAGRTPREAFF
TRBJ2-7 | TRBV18 | CASSPPTAWGHEQYF
TRBJ2-7 | TRBV11-2 | CASSQGLADHYEQYF
TRBJ2-7 | TRBV7-2 | CASRRGAGAAYEQYF
TRBJ2-1 | TRBV9 | CASSAHSVGENEQFF
TRBJ2-5 | TRBV7-3 | CASTDTQGRRETQYF
TRBJ2-2 | TRBV18 | CASSLDSGRAGTGELFF
TRBJ1-1 | TRBV5-1 | CASSFTGTGGTEAFF
TRBJ2-5 | TRBV4-1 | CASSHLLAGEETQYF
TRBJ1-3 | TRBV18 | CASLPGQSSGNTIYF
TRBJ2-2 | TRBV9 | CASSVVGLGENTGELFF
TRBJ2-7 | TRBV7-8 | CASSNSKAGGPYEQYF
TRBJ2-5 | TRBV29-1 | CSVEGSSVGAIETQYF
TRBJ2-5 | TRBV2 | CASPEEGGFETQYF
TRBJ2-7 | TRBV6-6 | CASSYSGQGVREQYF
TRBJ2-3 | TRBV5-1 | CASSAVGGRAPDTQYF
TRBJ1-2 | TRBV6-5 | CASSPTGSYGYTF
TRBJ2-5 | TRBV15 | CATSRDRASETQYF
TRBJ2-7 | TRBV27 | CASAKTRLAGGPGQYF
TRBJ1-1 | TRBV7-3 | CASSLWGEMNTEAFF
TRBJ2-5 | TRBV6-5 | CASSYSRYNQETQYF
TRBJ1-2 | TRBV27 | CASSPSGDYGYTF
TRBJ2-1 | TRBV30 | CAWSTAINSYNEQFF
TRBJ2-7 | TRBV14 | CASSQDPLNYEQYF
TRBJ2-5 | TRBV5-1 | CASSLAGPGQETQYF
TRBJ2-7 | TRBV9 | CASSVGTISYEQYF
TRBJ1-2 | TRBV6-6 | CASSWTGDGYTF
TRBJ1-1 | TRBV4-1 | CASSQEGPGSEAFF
TRBJ1-2 | TRBV4-1 | CASSPQAGGGIYGYTF
TRBJ2-1 | TRBV6-4 | CASSDGQGGGEQFF